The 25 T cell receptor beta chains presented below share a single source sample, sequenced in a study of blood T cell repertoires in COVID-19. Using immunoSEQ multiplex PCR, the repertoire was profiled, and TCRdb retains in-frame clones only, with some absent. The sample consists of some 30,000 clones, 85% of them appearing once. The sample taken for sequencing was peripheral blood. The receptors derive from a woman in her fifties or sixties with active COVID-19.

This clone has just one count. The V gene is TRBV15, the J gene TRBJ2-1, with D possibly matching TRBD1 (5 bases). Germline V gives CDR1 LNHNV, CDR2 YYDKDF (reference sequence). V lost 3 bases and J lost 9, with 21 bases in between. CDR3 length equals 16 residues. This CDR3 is CATSSQGELSGGEQFF. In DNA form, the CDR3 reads TGTGCCACCAGCAGTCAAGGGGAACTATCAGGCGGTGAGCAGTTCTTC.

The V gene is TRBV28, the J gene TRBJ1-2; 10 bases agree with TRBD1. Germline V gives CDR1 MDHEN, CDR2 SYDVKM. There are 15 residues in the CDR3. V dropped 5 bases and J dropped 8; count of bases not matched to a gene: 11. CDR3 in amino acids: CASSTPGQGIWGYTF. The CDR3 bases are TGTGCCAGCAGTACCCCGGGACAGGGGATCTGGGGCTACACCTTC.

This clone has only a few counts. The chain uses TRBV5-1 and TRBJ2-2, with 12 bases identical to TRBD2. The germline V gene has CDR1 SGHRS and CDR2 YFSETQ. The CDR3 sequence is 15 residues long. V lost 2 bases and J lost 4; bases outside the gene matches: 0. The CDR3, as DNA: TGCGCCAGCAGCTTACTAGCGGGGGGCACCGGGGAGCTGTTTTTT. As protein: CASSLLAGGTGELFF.

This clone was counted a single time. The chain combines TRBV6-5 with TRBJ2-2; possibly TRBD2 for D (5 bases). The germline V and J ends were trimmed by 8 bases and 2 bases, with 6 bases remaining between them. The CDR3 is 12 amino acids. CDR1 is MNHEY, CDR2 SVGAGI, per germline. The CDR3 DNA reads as TGTGCCAGCGGGAGTAACACCGGGGAGCTGTTTTTT. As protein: CASGSNTGELFF.

Here the CDR3 reads CASNHPYLGLSGANVLTF. In nucleotides, the CDR3 is TGTGCCAGCAACCACCCATATTTGGGCCTATCTGGGGCCAACGTCCTGACTTTC. This sequence joins TRBV2 and TRBJ2-6; D gene uncertain. This CDR3 spans 18 amino acids. The ends were cut back, 7 bases at V and 1 base at J, with 20 bases in the middle. Germline values: CDR1 SNHLY, CDR2 FYNNEI. Full variable domain (missing parts from reference TRBV2 and TRBJ2-6): EPEVTQTPSHQVTQMGQEVILRCVPISNHLYFYWYRQILGQKVEFLVSFYNNEISEKSEIFDDQFSVERPDGSNFTLKIRSTKLEDSAMYFCASNHPYLGLSGANVLTFGAGSRLTVL.

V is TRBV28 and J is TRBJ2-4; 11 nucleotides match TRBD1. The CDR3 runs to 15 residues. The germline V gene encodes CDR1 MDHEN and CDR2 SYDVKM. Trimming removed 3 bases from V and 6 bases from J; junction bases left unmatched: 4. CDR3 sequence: CASSFPGQGGNIQYF. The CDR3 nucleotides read TGTGCCAGCAGTTTTCCGGGACAGGGGGGAAACATTCAGTACTTC. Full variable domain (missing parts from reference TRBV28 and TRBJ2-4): DVKVTQSSRYLVKRTGEKVFLECVQDMDHENMFWYRQDPGLGLRLIYFSYDVKMKEKGDIPEGYSVSREKKERFSLILESASTNQTSMYLCASSFPGQGGNIQYFGAGTRLSVL.

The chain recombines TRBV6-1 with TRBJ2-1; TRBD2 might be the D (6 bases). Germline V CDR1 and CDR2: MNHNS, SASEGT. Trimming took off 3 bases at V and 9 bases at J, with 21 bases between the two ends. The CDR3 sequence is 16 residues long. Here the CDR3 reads CASSDVSGGRFGEQFF. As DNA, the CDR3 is TGTGCCAGCAGTGATGTTAGCGGAGGGAGGTTCGGTGAGCAGTTCTTC.

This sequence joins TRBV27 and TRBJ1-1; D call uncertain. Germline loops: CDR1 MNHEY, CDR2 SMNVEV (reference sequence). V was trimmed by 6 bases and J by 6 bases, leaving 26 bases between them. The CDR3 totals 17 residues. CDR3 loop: CASSLLPPTLEEPEAFF. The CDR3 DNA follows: TGTGCCAGCAGCCTCCTACCACCGACACTGGAGGAGCCTGAAGCTTTCTTT.

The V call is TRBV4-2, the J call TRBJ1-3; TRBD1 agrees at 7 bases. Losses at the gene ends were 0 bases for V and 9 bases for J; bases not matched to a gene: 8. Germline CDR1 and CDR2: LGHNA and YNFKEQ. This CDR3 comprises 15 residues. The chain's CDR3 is CASSQDSGQAATIYF. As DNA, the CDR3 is TGTGCCAGCAGCCAAGATAGCGGACAGGCGGCCACCATATATTTT.

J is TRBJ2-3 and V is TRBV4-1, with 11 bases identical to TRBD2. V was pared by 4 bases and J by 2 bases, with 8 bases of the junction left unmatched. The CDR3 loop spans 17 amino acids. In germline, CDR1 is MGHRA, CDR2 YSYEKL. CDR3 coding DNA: TGCGCCAGCAGCCTGCTAGGGACTAGCGGATTCACAGATACGCAGTATTTT. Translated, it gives CASSLLGTSGFTDTQYF.

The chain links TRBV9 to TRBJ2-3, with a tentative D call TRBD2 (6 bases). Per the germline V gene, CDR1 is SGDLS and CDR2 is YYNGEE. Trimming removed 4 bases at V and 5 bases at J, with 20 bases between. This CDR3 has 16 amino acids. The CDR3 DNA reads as TGTGCCAGCAGCCTTAGAGGGGACTTCCGAGGAGATACGCAGTATTTT. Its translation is CASSLRGDFRGDTQYF.

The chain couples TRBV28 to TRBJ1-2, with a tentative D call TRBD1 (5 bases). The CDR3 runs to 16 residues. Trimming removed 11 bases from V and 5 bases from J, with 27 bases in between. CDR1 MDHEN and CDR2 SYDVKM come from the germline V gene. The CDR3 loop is CAVYTSHEGRGYGYTF. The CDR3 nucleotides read TGTGCCGTATACACATCCCACGAGGGGCGGGGGTATGGCTACACCTTC.

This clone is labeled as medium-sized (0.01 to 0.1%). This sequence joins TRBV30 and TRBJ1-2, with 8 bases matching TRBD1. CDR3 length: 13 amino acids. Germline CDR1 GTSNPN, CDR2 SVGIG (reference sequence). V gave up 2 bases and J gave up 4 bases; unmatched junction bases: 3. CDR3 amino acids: CAWSRDRPYGYTF. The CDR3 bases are TGTGCCTGGAGTCGGGACAGGCCCTATGGCTACACCTTC. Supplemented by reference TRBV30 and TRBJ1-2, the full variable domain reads SQTIHQWPATLVQPVGSPLSLECTVEGTSNPNLYWYRQAAGRGLQLLFYSVGIGQISSEVPQNLSASRPQDRQFILSSKKLLLSDSGFYLCAWSRDRPYGYTFGSGTRLTVV.

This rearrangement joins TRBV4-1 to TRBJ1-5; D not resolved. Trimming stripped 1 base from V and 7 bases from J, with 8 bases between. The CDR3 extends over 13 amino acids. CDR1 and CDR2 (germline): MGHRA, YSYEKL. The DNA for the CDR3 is TGCGCCAGCAGCCAAGCGAGAACCCAGCCCCAGCATTTT. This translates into CASSQARTQPQHF.

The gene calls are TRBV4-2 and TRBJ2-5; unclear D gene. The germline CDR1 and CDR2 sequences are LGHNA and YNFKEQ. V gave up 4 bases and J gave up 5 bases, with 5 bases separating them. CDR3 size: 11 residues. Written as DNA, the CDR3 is TGTGCCAGCAGCCCCCCTGAGACCCAGTACTTC. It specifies CASSPPETQYF.

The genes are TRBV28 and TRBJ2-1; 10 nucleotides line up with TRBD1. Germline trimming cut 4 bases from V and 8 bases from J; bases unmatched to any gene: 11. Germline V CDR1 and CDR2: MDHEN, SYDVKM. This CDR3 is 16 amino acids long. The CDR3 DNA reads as TGTGCCAGCAGTTACCTACATGGGACAGGGGTCTATGAGCAGTTCTTC. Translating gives CASSYLHGTGVYEQFF.

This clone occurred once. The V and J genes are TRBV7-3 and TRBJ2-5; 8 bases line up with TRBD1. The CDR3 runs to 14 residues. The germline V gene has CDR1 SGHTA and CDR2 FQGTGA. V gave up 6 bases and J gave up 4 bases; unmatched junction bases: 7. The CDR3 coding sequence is TGTGCCAGCAGTCGAACAGGGGGTGCAGAGACCCAGTACTTC. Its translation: CASSRTGGAETQYF.

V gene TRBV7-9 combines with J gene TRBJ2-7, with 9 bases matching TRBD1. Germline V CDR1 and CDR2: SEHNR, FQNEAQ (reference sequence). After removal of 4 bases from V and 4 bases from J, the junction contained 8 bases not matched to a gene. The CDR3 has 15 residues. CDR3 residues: CASSWPGQGRYEQYF. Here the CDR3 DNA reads TGTGCCAGCAGCTGGCCGGGACAGGGTCGTTACGAGCAGTACTTC.

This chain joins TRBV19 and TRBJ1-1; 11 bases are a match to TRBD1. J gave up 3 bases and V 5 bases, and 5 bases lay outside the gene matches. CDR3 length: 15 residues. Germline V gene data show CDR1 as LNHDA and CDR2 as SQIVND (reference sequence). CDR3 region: CASSGRDRGYTEAFF. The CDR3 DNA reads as TGTGCCAGTAGTGGACGGGACAGGGGGTACACTGAAGCTTTCTTT.

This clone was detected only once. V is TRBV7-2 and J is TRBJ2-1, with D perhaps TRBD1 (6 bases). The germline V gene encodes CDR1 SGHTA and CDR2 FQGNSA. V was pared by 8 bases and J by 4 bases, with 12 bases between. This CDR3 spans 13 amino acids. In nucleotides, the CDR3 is TGTGCCAGCTCCAGGGGCTCTTACAATGAGCAGTTCTTC. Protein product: CASSRGSYNEQFF.

CDR3 sequence: CASSRDRLNTEAFF. Written as DNA, the CDR3 is TGTGCCAGCAGCCGGGACAGGCTGAACACTGAAGCTTTCTTT. The J gene is TRBJ1-1, the V gene TRBV13; 8 nucleotides line up with TRBD1. The germline CDR1 and CDR2 sequences are PRHDT and FYEKMQ (reference sequence). The CDR3 is made up of 14 amino acids. Trimming at V came to 5 bases and at J to 0 bases, leaving 2 bases not matched to a gene.

The CDR3 here is CAWTFGGTQYF. In DNA, the CDR3 is TGTGCCTGGACTTTTGGCGGTACGCAGTATTTT. The V gene is TRBV30, the J gene TRBJ2-3; D not certain. The CDR3 runs 11 residues. Germline loops: CDR1 GTSNPN, CDR2 SVGIG (reference sequence). V lost 4 bases and J 8 bases, leaving 10 bases between the germline ends.

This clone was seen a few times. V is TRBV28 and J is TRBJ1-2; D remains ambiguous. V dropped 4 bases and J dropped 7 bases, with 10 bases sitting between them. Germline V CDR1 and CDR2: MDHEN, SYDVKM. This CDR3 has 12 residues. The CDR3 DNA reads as TGTGCCAGCAGTTCACACGATTTTGGCTACACCTTC. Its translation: CASSSHDFGYTF.

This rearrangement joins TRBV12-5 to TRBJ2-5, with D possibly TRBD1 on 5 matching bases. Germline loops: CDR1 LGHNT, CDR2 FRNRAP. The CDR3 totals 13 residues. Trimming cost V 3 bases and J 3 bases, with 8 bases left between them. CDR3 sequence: CASGLVGEETQYF. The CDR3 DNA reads TGTGCTAGTGGTTTAGTAGGGGAAGAGACCCAGTACTTC.

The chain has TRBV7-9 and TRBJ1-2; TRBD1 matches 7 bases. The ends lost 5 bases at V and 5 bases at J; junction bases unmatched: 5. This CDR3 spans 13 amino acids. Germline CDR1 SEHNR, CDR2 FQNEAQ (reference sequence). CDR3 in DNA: TGTGCCAGCAGCCCACAGGGGTCGTATGGCTACACCTTC. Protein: CASSPQGSYGYTF. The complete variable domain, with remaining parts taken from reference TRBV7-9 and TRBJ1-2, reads DTGVSQNPRHKITKRGQNVTFRCDPISEHNRLYWYRQTLGQGPEFLTYFQNEAQLEKSRLLSDRFSAERPKGSFSTLEIQRTEQGDSAMYLCASSPQGSYGYTFGSGTRLTVV.